Below are 21 T cell receptor beta chains sequenced from a single sample in a study of PD-1 blockade in mismatch repair-deficient tumors. Sequencing used immunoSEQ multiplex PCR; TCRdb keeps in-frame clones, though not all of them. Of some 45,000 clones listed, 65% to 80% are singletons. This sample comprised PBMCs, obtained before pembrolizumab treatment. Receptors were obtained from an adult with mismatch repair-deficient cancer.

The chain recombines TRBV18 with TRBJ2-1, with D perhaps matching TRBD2 (5 bases). Per the germline V gene, CDR1 is KGHSH and CDR2 is LQKENI. Trimming cost V 2 bases and J 7 bases, with 15 bases left between them. The CDR3 runs to 15 residues. The CDR3 DNA reads TGTGCCAGCTCACCAGGTCTGAGGACTGGAAATGAGCAGTTCTTC. This codes for CASSPGLRTGNEQFF.

V usage is TRBV28 and J usage is TRBJ2-5; 10 bases line up with TRBD1. Germline V gene lookup returns CDR1 MDHEN and CDR2 SYDVKM. There are 15 residues in the CDR3. With 5 bases clipped from V and 5 bases from J, the junction kept 8 bases outside the gene matches. The CDR3 reads CASSPQDRGRETQYF. DNA for the CDR3: TGTGCCAGCAGTCCTCAAGACAGGGGGCGTGAGACCCAGTACTTC.

The CDR3 nucleotides read TGTGCCAGCAGATCGACCGGGACAACCTACGAGCAGTACTTC. This encodes CASRSTGTTYEQYF. The chain couples TRBV6-6 to TRBJ2-7; tentatively, D is TRBD1 (6 bases). This CDR3 spans 14 amino acids. Germline V gene sequence: CDR1 MNHNY, CDR2 SVGAGI (reference sequence). V gave up 6 bases and J gave up 2 bases, with 14 bases separating them.

The chain recombines TRBV4-3 with TRBJ2-3; the D is unclear. The ends were cut back, 0 bases at V and 7 bases at J, with 8 bases in the middle. Germline loops: CDR1 LGHNA, CDR2 YSLEER. There are 13 residues in the CDR3. The CDR3 spells CASSQDLTYTQYF. In DNA, the CDR3 is TGCGCCAGCAGCCAAGATCTTACTTATACGCAGTATTTT.

CDR3 DNA sequence: TGTGCCAGCTCACTCTCTACAGGGGGTGGGAACACTGAAGCTTTCTTT. It is translated as CASSLSTGGGNTEAFF. The J gene is TRBJ1-1, the V gene TRBV18, with TRBD1 matching over 8 bases. V gave up 4 bases and J gave up 1 base; unmatched junction bases: 8. In germline, CDR1 is KGHSH, CDR2 LQKENI. The CDR3 runs to 16 residues.

The V call is TRBV5-6, the J call TRBJ2-4; D remains unclear. Germline CDR1 and CDR2: SGHDT and YYEEEE. Deletions cut 3 bases from V and 0 bases from J, with 10 bases between. The CDR3 totals 15 residues. Here the CDR3 reads CASSWLKLAKNIQYF. For the CDR3, the DNA is TGTGCCAGCAGCTGGCTTAAATTAGCCAAAAACATTCAGTACTTC. Full variable domain (rest looked up from reference TRBV5-6 and TRBJ2-4): DAGVTQSPTHLIKTRGQQVTLRCSPKSGHDTVSWYQQALGQGPQFIFQYYEEEERQRGNFPDRFSGHQFPNYSSELNVNALLLGDSALYLCASSWLKLAKNIQYFGAGTRLSVL.

The chain joins TRBV4-3 to TRBJ1-2, with unresolved D. The V and J ends lost 0 bases and 4 bases respectively, with 9 bases between them. The CDR3 length is 14 residues. Per the germline V gene, CDR1 is LGHNA and CDR2 is YSLEER. The CDR3 is CASSQDNSGYGYTF. In nucleotides, the CDR3 is TGCGCCAGCAGCCAAGATAACAGCGGCTATGGCTACACCTTC.

In its sample, this clone was seen a few times. This rearrangement joins TRBV27 to TRBJ1-2, with D unresolved. Trimming stripped 5 bases from V and 4 bases from J, with 14 bases between. CDR1 MNHEY and CDR2 SMNVEV come from the germline V gene (reference sequence). The CDR3 is 14 residues long. The CDR3 region is CASSPTKGGYGYTF. The CDR3 DNA reads as TGTGCCAGCAGTCCGACGAAAGGCGGCTATGGCTACACCTTC.

V usage is TRBV6-1 and J usage is TRBJ2-7; 9 nucleotides match TRBD2. The junction had 5 bases not matched to a gene; V was cut back by 4 bases and J by 1 base. The germline gives CDR1 MNHNS, CDR2 SASEGT. This CDR3 has 15 amino acids. As DNA, the CDR3 is TGTGCCAGCAGTGTTCTAGCGGGACTTTCCTACGAGCAGTACTTC. As protein: CASSVLAGLSYEQYF.

The CDR3 protein is CASSPRTRGNEQFF. The CDR3 DNA is TGTGCCAGCAGTCCTCGGACCCGTGGGAATGAGCAGTTCTTC. This chain joins TRBV27 and TRBJ2-1; no definite D call. CDR3 size: 14 residues. V was pared by 5 bases and J by 7 bases, with 15 bases between. Germline CDR1 is MNHEY and CDR2 is SMNVEV (reference sequence).

The chain recombines TRBV11-1 with TRBJ2-1, with D unresolved. The CDR3 is 13 residues long. Trimming took off 4 bases at V and 4 bases at J, with 8 bases between the two ends. Germline V lookup: CDR1 SGHAT, CDR2 FQDESV (reference sequence). The CDR3 region has the DNA TGTGCCAGCAGCTCCTTAGTTTACAATGAGCAGTTCTTC. As protein: CASSSLVYNEQFF.

Remarks on this clone: Other DNA sequences within the sample encode an identical CDR3. V is TRBV7-9 and J is TRBJ2-7; TRBD2 agrees at 9 bases. CDR1 and CDR2 from the germline V gene are SEHNR and FQNEAQ (reference sequence). V was pared by 5 bases and J by 4 bases, with 12 bases of the junction left unmatched. The CDR3 runs to 16 residues. CDR3: CASSPAGGTSLYEQYF. The CDR3 DNA reads TGTGCCAGCAGCCCCGCAGGTGGGACTAGCCTTTACGAGCAGTACTTC.

The chain links TRBV30 to TRBJ2-3; the match to TRBD1 covers 7 bases. Trimming cost V 2 bases and J 10 bases; bases outside gene matches: 3. The CDR3 has 11 residues. Looked up from germline, CDR1 is GTSNPN and CDR2 is SVGIG (reference sequence). The CDR3 region is CAWSSGTAQYF. The CDR3 DNA is TGTGCCTGGAGTTCCGGGACAGCGCAGTATTTT.

The CDR3 sequence: CASSYDGGSAGELFF. CDR3 sequence (DNA): TGTGCCAGCAGTTACGATGGGGGATCGGCCGGGGAGCTGTTTTTT. The chain links TRBV6-5 to TRBJ2-2; D could derive from TRBD1 or TRBD2 (5 bases each). V was pared by 2 bases and J by 6 bases, with 13 bases between. The CDR3 has 15 residues. Germline CDR1 reads MNHEY; CDR2 reads SVGAGI.

This clone was seen only a few times. This chain links TRBV30 with TRBJ2-1; D is ambiguous. V was shortened by 0 bases and J by 5 bases, with 8 bases between the two germline ends. The length of the CDR3 is 13 residues. CDR1 GTSNPN and CDR2 SVGIG come from the germline V gene (reference sequence). CDR3 bases: TGTGCCTGGAGTGTACGGCTAGACAATGAGCAGTTCTTC. Residues: CAWSVRLDNEQFF.

The chain combines TRBV5-1 with TRBJ1-4, with D unresolved. The V and J ends lost 5 bases and 0 bases respectively, with 11 bases between them. Looked up from germline, CDR1 is SGHRS and CDR2 is YFSETQ. The CDR3 consists of 15 residues. CDR3 sequence (DNA): TGCGCCAGCAGGGTGAAGGAGTCAACTAATGAAAAACTGTTTTTT. It encodes CASRVKESTNEKLFF.

The chain recombines TRBV7-3 with TRBJ2-1; D call uncertain. Looked up from germline, CDR1 is SGHTA and CDR2 is FQGTGA. This CDR3 comprises 13 residues. Trimming cost V 3 bases and J 6 bases, with 9 bases left between them. The CDR3 DNA reads TGTGCCAGCAGCTTGGAATGGGGCAATGAGCAGTTCTTC. Amino acids: CASSLEWGNEQFF.

The chain recombines TRBV28 with TRBJ2-7; D unclear. Per germline, CDR1 MDHEN and CDR2 SYDVKM. V was clipped by 7 bases and J by 6 bases, with 10 bases between them. The CDR3 spans 11 residues. CDR3 region: CASIEIGEQYF. CDR3 bases: TGTGCCAGCATTGAGATCGGCGAGCAGTACTTC.

This clone was seen once. The chain recombines TRBV7-9 with TRBJ1-1; D remains ambiguous. Per germline, CDR1 SEHNR and CDR2 FQNEAQ (reference sequence). The V and J ends lost 5 bases and 0 bases respectively, with 10 bases between them. CDR3 length: 14 residues. Here the CDR3 reads CASSPGAMNTEAFF. CDR3 in DNA: TGTGCCAGCAGCCCGGGAGCGATGAACACTGAAGCTTTCTTT.

The chain employs TRBV29-1 and TRBJ2-6, with TRBD1 as a possible D gene (5 bases). This CDR3 region has 15 residues. Germline assignment: CDR1 SQVTM and CDR2 ANQGSEA. V shed 4 bases and J shed 5 bases, with 15 bases lying between them. The CDR3 protein is CSVGVDTLWANVLTF. CDR3 nucleotides: TGCAGCGTTGGCGTGGACACCCTCTGGGCCAACGTCCTGACTTTC.

The J gene is TRBJ2-5, the V gene TRBV18; D is ambiguous. V lost 3 bases and J lost 2, with 7 bases in between. The CDR3 has 13 amino acids. Germline CDR1 reads KGHSH; CDR2 reads LQKENI. The CDR3 sequence is CASSPAAQETQYF. The DNA of the CDR3 is TGTGCCAGCTCACCTGCAGCGCAAGAGACCCAGTACTTC.